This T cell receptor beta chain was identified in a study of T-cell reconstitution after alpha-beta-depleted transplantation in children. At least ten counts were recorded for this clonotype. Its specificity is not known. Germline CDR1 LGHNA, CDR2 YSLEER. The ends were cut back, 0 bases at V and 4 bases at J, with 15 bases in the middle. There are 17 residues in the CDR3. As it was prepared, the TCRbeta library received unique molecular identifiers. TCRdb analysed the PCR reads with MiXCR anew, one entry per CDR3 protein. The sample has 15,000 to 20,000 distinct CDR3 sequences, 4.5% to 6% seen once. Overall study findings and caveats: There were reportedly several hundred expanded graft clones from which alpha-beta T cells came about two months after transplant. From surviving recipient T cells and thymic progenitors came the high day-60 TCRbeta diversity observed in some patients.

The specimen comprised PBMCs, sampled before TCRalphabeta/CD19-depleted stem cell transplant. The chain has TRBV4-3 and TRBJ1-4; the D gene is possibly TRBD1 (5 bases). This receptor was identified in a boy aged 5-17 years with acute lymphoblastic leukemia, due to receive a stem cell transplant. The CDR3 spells CASSQELATAFNEKLFF. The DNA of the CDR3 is TGCGCCAGCAGCCAAGAGCTCGCGACAGCCTTTAATGAAAAACTGTTTTTT.